Shown below are 10 T cell receptor beta chains from a single sample sequenced in a study of technical replicates of blood from several donors (dated by TCRdb to the late 2010s). Library prep was done by the immunoSEQ multiplex PCR assay. This is the immuneACCESS table as TCRdb keeps it, with only in-frame sequences that have V and J called. A part of the clones is gone; compared with another copy, unresolved V genes explain less than half, and the rest is unexplained. For this sample there are 62,000 or so clones; about 88% appear just once. The top ten constitute roughly 5% of the sample. Sequenced: PBMCs. These receptors originate from a human donor in good health. Some clones in this sample may be carry-over from other donors' samples.

The chain links TRBV11-3 to TRBJ2-7; D perhaps matches TRBD2 (6 bases). The CDR3 covers 13 residues. The germline V gene encodes CDR1 SGHNT and CDR2 YENEEA. V lost 1 base to trimming and J lost 5 bases, with 9 bases between them. The CDR3 region is CASSLVPGDEQYF. The CDR3 nucleotides read TGTGCCAGCAGCTTAGTACCGGGAGACGAGCAGTACTTC.

The rearrangement links TRBV4-1 to TRBJ1-4, with 11 positions matching TRBD1. The CDR3 extends over 16 amino acids. J lost 8 bases, V lost 1 base, and 6 bases had no gene match. The V gene's germline CDR1 is MGHRA and CDR2 YSYEKL. For the CDR3, the DNA is TGCGCCAGCAGCCAAGTTCTAGGGACAGGGGGAGAAAAACTGTTTTTT. Translated: CASSQVLGTGGEKLFF.

A few counts support this clone. The J gene is TRBJ1-5, the V gene TRBV10-3; 10 positions agree with TRBD1. V lost 3 bases to trimming and J lost 7 bases; unmatched junction nucleotides: 3. The CDR3 contains 14 residues. Germline V CDR1 and CDR2: ENHRY, SYGVKD. CDR3 bases: TGTGCCATCAGTGAATTGGGACAGGGGCAGCCCCAGCATTTT. As protein: CAISELGQGQPQHF.

This clone showed up just a few times. This chain uses TRBV29-1 with TRBJ1-1, with 9 bases fitting TRBD1. Trimming cost V 7 bases and J 5 bases; bases outside gene matches: 8. The CDR3 has 13 residues. Germline V lookup: CDR1 SQVTM, CDR2 ANQGSEA. The CDR3, as DNA: TGCAGCGCTCCGGGACAGGGTAGTACTGAAGCTTTCTTT. This codes for CSAPGQGSTEAFF.

The chain joins TRBV7-9 to TRBJ2-1, with 11 positions matching TRBD2. Unmatched junction bases numbered 7, after V lost 5 bases and J lost 10 bases. Germline V gene data show CDR1 as SEHNR and CDR2 as FQNEAQ (reference sequence). The CDR3 consists of 14 residues. The chain's CDR3 is CASSPLAGASEQFF. The CDR3 bases are TGTGCCAGCAGCCCACTAGCGGGAGCGTCCGAGCAGTTCTTC.

J is TRBJ2-5 and V is TRBV2; a possible D gene is TRBD2 (5 bases). Trimming left V 7 bases short and J 2 bases short, with 14 bases between. The germline CDR1 and CDR2 sequences are SNHLY and FYNNEI. The CDR3 is 14 amino acids. CDR3: CASKVQRNQETQYF. As DNA, the CDR3 is TGTGCCAGCAAGGTCCAGCGGAATCAAGAGACCCAGTACTTC.

This chain joins TRBV27 and TRBJ1-1; D is possibly TRBD1 (5 bases). Germline V gene data show CDR1 as MNHEY and CDR2 as SMNVEV (reference sequence). V was trimmed by 2 bases and J by 3 bases, leaving 10 bases between them. The CDR3 length is 14 residues. For the CDR3, the DNA is TGTGCCAGCAGTTTAGGGGGGGAAGACACTGAAGCTTTCTTT. Translation: CASSLGGEDTEAFF.

The chain uses TRBV9 and TRBJ1-2; no clear D gene. CDR1 and CDR2 from the germline V gene are SGDLS and YYNGEE. This CDR3 has 14 residues. With 0 bases removed from V and 2 bases from J, the gap between germline ends came to 8 bases. This CDR3 is CASSVGPGNYGYTF. The CDR3 coding sequence is TGTGCCAGCAGCGTAGGGCCCGGGAACTATGGCTACACCTTC.

The chain is built from TRBV5-1 and TRBJ1-1, with 8 positions matching TRBD1. CDR1 and CDR2 from the germline V gene are SGHRS and YFSETQ. The CDR3 is made up of 16 amino acids. V lost 4 bases and J lost 2; bases outside the gene matches: 10. The CDR3 DNA is TGCGCCAGCAGCCGGGGGGCAGGGGGCATCAACACTGAAGCTTTCTTT. This translates into CASSRGAGGINTEAFF.

The genes are TRBV4-3 and TRBJ2-7, with 7 bases that match TRBD2. J gave up 6 bases and V 6 bases, and 20 bases lay outside the gene matches. Germline V gene data show CDR1 as LGHNA and CDR2 as YSLEER. CDR3 size: 17 residues. The CDR3 DNA is TGCGCCAGCAGGATCGACTGCGCCCCGGGACTACCTTCCGAGCAGTACTTC. Translated, it gives CASRIDCAPGLPSEQYF.